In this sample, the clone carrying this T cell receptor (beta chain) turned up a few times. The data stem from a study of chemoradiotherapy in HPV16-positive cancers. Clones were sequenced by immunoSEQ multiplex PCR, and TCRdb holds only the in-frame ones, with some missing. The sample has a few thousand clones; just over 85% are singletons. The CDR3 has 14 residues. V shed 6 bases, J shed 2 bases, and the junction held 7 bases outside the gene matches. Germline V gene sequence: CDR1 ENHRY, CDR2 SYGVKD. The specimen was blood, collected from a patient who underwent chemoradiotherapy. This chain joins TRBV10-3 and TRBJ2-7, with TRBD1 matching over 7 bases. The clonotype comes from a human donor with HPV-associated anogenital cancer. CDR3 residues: CAISWDSNTYEQYF. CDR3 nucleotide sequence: TGTGCCATCAGCTGGGACAGCAATACCTACGAGCAGTACTTC.